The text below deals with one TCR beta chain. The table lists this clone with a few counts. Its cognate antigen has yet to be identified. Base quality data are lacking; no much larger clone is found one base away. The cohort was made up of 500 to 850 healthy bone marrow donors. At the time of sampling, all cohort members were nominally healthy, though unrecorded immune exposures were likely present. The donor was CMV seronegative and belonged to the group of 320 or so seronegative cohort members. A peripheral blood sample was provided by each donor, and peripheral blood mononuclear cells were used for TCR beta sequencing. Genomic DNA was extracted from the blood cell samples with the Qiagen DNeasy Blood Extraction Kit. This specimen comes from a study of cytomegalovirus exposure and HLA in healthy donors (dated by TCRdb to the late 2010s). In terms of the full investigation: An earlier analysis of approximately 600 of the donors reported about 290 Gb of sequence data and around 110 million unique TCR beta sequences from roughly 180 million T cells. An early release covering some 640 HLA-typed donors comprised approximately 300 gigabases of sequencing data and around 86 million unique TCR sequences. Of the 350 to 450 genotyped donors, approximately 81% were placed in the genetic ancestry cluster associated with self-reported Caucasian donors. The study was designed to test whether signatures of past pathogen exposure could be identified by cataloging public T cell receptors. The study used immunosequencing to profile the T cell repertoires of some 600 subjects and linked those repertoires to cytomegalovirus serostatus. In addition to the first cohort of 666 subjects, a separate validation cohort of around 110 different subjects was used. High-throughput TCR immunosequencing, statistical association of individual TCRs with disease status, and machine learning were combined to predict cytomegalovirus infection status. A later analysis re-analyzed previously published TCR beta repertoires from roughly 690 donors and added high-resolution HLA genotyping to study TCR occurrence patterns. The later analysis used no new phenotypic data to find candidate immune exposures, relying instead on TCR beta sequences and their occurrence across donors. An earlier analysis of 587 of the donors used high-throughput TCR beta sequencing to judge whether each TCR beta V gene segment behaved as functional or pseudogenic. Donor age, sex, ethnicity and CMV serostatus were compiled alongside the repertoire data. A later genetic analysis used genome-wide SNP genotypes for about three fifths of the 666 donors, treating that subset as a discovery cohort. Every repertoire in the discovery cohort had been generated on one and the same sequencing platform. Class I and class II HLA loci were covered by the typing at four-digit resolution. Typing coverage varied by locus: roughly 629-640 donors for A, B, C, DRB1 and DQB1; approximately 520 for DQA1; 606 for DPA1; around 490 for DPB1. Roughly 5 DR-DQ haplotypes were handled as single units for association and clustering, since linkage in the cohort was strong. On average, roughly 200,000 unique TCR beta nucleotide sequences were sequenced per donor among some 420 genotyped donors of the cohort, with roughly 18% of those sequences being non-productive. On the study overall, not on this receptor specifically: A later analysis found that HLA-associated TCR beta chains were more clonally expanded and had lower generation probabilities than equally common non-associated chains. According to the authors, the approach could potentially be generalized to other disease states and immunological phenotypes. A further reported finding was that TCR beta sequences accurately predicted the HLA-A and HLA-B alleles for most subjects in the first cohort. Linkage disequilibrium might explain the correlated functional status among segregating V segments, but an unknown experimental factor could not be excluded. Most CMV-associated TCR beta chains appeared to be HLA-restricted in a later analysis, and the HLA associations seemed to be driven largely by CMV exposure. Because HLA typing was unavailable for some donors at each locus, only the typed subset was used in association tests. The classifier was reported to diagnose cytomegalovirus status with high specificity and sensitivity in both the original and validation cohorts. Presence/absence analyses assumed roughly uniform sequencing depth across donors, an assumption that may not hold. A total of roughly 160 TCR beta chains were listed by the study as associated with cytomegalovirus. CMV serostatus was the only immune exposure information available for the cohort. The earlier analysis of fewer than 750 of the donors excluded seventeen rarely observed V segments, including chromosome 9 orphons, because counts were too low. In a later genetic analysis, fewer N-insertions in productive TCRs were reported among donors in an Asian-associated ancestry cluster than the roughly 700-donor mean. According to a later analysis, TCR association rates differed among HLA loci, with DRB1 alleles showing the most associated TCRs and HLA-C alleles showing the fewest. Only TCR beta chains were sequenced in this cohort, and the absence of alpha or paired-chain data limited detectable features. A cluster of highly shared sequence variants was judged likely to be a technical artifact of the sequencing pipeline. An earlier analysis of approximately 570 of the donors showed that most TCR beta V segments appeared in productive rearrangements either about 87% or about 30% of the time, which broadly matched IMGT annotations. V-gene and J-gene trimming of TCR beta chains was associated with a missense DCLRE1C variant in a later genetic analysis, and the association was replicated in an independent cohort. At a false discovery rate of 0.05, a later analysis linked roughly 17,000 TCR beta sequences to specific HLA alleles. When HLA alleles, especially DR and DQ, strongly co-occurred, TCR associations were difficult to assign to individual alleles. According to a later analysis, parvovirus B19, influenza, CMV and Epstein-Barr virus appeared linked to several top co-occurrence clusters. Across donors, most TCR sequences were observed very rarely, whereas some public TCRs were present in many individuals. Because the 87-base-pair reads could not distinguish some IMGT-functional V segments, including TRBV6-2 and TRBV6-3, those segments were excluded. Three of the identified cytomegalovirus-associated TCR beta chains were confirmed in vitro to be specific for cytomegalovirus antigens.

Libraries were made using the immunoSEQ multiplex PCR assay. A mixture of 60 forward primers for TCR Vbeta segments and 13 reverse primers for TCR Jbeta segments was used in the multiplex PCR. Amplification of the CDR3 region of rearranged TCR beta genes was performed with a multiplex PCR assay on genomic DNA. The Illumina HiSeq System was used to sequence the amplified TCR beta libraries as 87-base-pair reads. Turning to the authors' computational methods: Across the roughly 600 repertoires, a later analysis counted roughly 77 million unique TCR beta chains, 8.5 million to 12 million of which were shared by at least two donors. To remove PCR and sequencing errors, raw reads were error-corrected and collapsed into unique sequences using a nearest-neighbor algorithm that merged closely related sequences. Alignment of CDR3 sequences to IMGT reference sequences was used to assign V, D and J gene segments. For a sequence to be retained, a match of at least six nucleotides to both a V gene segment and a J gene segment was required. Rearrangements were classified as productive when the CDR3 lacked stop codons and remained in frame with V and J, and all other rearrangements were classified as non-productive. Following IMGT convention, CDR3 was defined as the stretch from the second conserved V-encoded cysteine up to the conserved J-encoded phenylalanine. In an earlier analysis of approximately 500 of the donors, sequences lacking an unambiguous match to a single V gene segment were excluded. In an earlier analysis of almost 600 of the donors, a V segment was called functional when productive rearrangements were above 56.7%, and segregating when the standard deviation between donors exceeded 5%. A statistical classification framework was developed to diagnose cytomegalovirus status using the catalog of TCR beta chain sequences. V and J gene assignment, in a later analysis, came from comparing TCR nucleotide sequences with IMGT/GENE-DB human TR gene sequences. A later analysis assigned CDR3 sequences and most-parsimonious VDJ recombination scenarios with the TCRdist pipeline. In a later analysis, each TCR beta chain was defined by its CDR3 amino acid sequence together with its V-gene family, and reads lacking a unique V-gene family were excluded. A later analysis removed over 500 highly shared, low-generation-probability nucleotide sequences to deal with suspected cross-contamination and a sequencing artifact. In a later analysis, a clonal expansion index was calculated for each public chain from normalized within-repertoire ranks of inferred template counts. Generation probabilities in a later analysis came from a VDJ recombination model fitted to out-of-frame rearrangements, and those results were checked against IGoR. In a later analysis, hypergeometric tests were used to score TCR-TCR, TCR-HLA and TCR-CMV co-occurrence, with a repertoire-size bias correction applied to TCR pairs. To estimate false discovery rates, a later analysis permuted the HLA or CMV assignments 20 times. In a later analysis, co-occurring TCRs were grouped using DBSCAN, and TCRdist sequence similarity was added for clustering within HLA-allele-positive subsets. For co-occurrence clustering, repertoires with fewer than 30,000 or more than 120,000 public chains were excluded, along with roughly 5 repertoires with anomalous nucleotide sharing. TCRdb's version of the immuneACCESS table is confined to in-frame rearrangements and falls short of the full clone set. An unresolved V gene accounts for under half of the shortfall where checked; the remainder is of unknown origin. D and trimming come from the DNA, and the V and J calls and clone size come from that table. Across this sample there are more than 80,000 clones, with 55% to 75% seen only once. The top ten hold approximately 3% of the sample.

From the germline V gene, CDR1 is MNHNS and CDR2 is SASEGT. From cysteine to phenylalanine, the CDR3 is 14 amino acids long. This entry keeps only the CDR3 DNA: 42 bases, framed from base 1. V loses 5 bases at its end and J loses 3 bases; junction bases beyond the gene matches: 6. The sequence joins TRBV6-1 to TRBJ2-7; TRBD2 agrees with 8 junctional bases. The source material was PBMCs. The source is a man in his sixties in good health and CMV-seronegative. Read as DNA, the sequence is TGTGCCAGCAGTCGGACTAGCTCGAGCTACGAGCAGTACTTC. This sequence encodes CASSRTSSSYEQYF.